This note documents a single T cell receptor beta chain sequence. Antigen specificity is unknown. One end of the junction fails to match germline, which may point to a read error. From approximately 530 ng of total RNA, TCR beta-specific cDNA was reverse-transcribed using a constant-region primer. For TCR beta, libraries were produced by three nested multiplex PCR rounds using slightly modified ARM-PCR. The first two PCR rounds used TRBV1-TRBV30 forward primers with a C-beta reverse primer, 9 to 10 cycles each. TCRdb passed the multiplex PCR reads through MiXCR, listing each CDR3 protein once. The sample includes fewer than 400,000 distinct CDR3 sequences, about 60% of them seen just once. The data derive from a study of tumor-infiltrating lymphocytes in primary liver carcinoma. General study points: Tumors had a top-250-clone fraction that was significantly higher than blood (p = 0.039).

The CDR3 totals 13 residues. Germline values: CDR1 MNHEY, CDR2 SVGAGI. The source of the blood RNA was unsorted whole blood, and germline DNA was extracted as well. They drew 3 to 4 milliliters of peripheral blood before surgery. This sequence joins TRBV6-5 and TRBJ2-1, with D hard to call. This receptor was identified in a man in his forties with primary liver carcinoma and hepatitis B virus infection. The sequenced sample consisted of peripheral blood. CDR3 region: CASRRNSYNAQFF. The DNA for the CDR3 is TGTGCCAGTAGACGAAACTCCTACAATGCGCAGTTCTTC.